This TCR beta chain is drawn from a study of T cells in Graves' hyperthyroidism and ophthalmopathy. Study context: Before treatment of any kind, peripheral blood was taken at initial diagnosis. Findings of the study overall: With a median lead of 6.5 months before onset, the model predicted ophthalmopathy.

Amplification of TCR beta CDR3 regions was performed using RNA transcripts as template. First-round RT-PCR targeting the TCR CDR3 was performed with the HTBI primer set. In TCRdb, the multiplex PCR reads were re-called with MiXCR into one record per CDR3 protein. The sample contains approximately 610,000 distinct CDR3 sequences, roughly 14% of which appear only once. Diagnoses rested on clinical symptoms, serum thyroxine and TRAb, thyroid ultrasound and orbital computed tomography. Regarding this clonotype: The antigen remains unidentified.

V lost 4 bases and J lost 6, with 7 bases in between. Looked up from germline, CDR1 is MDHEN and CDR2 is SYDVKM. The CDR3 runs 13 residues. The clonotype originates from a middle-aged woman with Graves' ophthalmopathy. V gene TRBV28 combines with J gene TRBJ1-6; D is uncertain. The source material was blood. CDR3 in DNA: TGTGCCAGCAGTTCGGACCTTAATTCACCCCTCCACTTT. This translates into CASSSDLNSPLHF.